The 27 T cell receptor beta chains reported below all come from one sample, sequenced in a study of shared clonotypes between healthy human individuals (dated by TCRdb to the early 2020s). To prepare the library, the immunoSEQ multiplex PCR assay was applied. TCRdb holds this immuneACCESS table with in-frame rearrangements only. Some clones are missing; in checked studies, unresolved V genes explain under half, and the rest has no known cause. Within this sample are hundreds of thousands of clones, with approximately 90% of them counted one time only. Of the sample, about 24% falls within the top ten clones. CD8 naive samples consisted of CD45RO-negative cells that were positively selected for CCR7, yielding a CD45RA+CCR7+ population without TemRA cells. Source material: naive CD8+ T cells sorted from blood. The sample's cell subset or site, from its label and the paper: CD45RA+CCR7+. The receptors originated from a man aged 30 to 39 in good health.

Regarding this clone: Different DNA sequences within this sample yield the same CDR3. The chain carries TRBV10-3 and TRBJ2-7; unclear D gene. Between the trimmed V and J ends, which lost 3 bases and 0 bases, there was a span of 3 bases. Germline V CDR1 and CDR2: ENHRY, SYGVKD. The CDR3 is made up of 12 amino acids. In DNA form, the CDR3 reads TGTGCCATCAGTGACAGCTCCTACGAGCAGTACTTC. Translating it yields CAISDSSYEQYF.

The chain combines TRBV9 with TRBJ2-1, with 9 bases aligning to TRBD2. Germline V gene lookup returns CDR1 SGDLS and CDR2 YYNGEE. There are 15 residues in the CDR3. V lost 0 bases and J lost 8; bases outside the gene matches: 6. The CDR3: CASSVAFAGGDEQFF. The DNA of the CDR3 is TGTGCCAGCAGCGTAGCTTTCGCGGGAGGGGATGAGCAGTTCTTC.

The sample holds one count of this clone. The V gene is TRBV27, the J gene TRBJ2-1, with 8 nucleotides matching TRBD1. Germline CDR1 and CDR2: MNHEY and SMNVEV (reference sequence). This CDR3 region has 13 residues. V gave up 4 bases and J gave up 12 bases; unmatched junction bases: 8. The CDR3 sequence: CASSWGDRSVQFF. The CDR3 bases are TGTGCCAGCAGTTGGGGGGACAGGAGTGTGCAGTTCTTC.

This clone was seen only a few times. Other DNA sequences in this specimen translate into the identical CDR3. The chain recombines TRBV27 with TRBJ2-7; D may be TRBD2 (5 bases). CDR1 and CDR2 (germline): MNHEY, SMNVEV (reference sequence). There are 13 residues in the CDR3. V dropped 3 bases and J dropped 4 bases, with 10 bases sitting between them. This chain's CDR3 is CASSFGLAYEQYF. Written as DNA, the CDR3 is TGTGCCAGCAGTTTTGGGCTAGCTTACGAGCAGTACTTC.

V usage is TRBV5-5 and J usage is TRBJ2-1; D may correspond to TRBD1 or TRBD2 (6 bases each). Deletions cut 4 bases from V and 8 bases from J, with 28 bases between. Germline V lookup: CDR1 SGHKS, CDR2 YYEKEE (reference sequence). The CDR3 spans 18 residues. DNA of the CDR3: TGTGCCAGCAGCCCCTGGGGTAGCTTCGGGGGCGCCCAGGATGAGCAGTTCTTC. Translated: CASSPWGSFGGAQDEQFF.

The chain employs TRBV29-1 and TRBJ1-5, with a tentative D call TRBD1 (6 bases). The V gene lost 4 bases and the J gene lost 0 bases, with 13 bases spanning the gap. Germline V gene lookup returns CDR1 SQVTM and CDR2 ANQGSEA. CDR3 length equals 15 residues. CDR3 bases: TGCAGCGTTGCAGGACAGCACTATAGCAATCAGCCCCAGCATTTT. Translated, it gives CSVAGQHYSNQPQHF.

The V and J genes are TRBV27 and TRBJ2-7, with D possibly being TRBD1 (5 bases). The CDR3 totals 10 residues. CDR1 and CDR2 from the germline V gene are MNHEY and SMNVEV (reference sequence). CDR3 sequence (DNA): TGTGCTGTAGGGGTTTACGAGCAGTACTTC. This sequence encodes CAVGVYEQYF.

This chain uses TRBV27 with TRBJ2-2, with 10 positions matching TRBD2. CDR3 size: 16 residues. Germline-derived CDR1 and CDR2 are MNHEY and SMNVEV (reference sequence). The trim removed 5 bases at V and 6 bases at J, leaving 9 bases unmatched. The CDR3 region is CASSRSPSGSSGELFF. The CDR3 coding sequence is TGTGCCAGCAGTCGCTCACCTAGCGGGAGTTCCGGGGAGCTGTTTTTT.

The rearrangement links TRBV9 to TRBJ2-3; TRBD1 or TRBD2 may be the D gene (5 bases each). Germline CDR1 SGDLS, CDR2 YYNGEE. The CDR3 is made up of 15 amino acids. The ends were cut back, 4 bases at V and 5 bases at J, with 17 bases in the middle. The CDR3 bases are TGTGCCAGCAGCCCCCGGGACCAGAGGGTAGATACGCAGTATTTT. As protein: CASSPRDQRVDTQYF.

This clone was recorded only once. The chain is built from TRBV7-9 and TRBJ2-2; 16 nucleotides align to TRBD2. Trimming removed 8 bases from V and 6 bases from J; junction bases left unmatched: 9. CDR3 length: 17 residues. Germline V CDR1 and CDR2: SEHNR, FQNEAQ (reference sequence). Written as DNA, the CDR3 is TGTGCCAGCTGGGGGACTAGCGGGAGGGCCTATTCCGGGGAGCTGTTTTTT. Protein sequence: CASWGTSGRAYSGELFF.

The CDR3 DNA is TGTGCCAGCCACTTACTAGCGGTAAGCTCCTACGAGCAGTACTTC. Translating it yields CASHLLAVSSYEQYF. This chain connects TRBV2 to TRBJ2-7, with TRBD2 matching 8 bases. This CDR3 region has 15 residues. Unmatched junction bases numbered 9, after V lost 8 bases and J lost 0 bases. Germline CDR1 is SNHLY and CDR2 is FYNNEI.

V and J are TRBV29-1 and TRBJ2-1; the match to TRBD2 covers 9 bases. The germline gives CDR1 SQVTM, CDR2 ANQGSEA. The CDR3 is 16 residues long. With V trimmed by 4 bases and J by 4 bases, 11 bases remained unmatched. The CDR3 loop reads CSVVGVSGRHYNEQFF. CDR3 DNA: TGCAGCGTTGTAGGGGTAAGCGGGAGGCATTACAATGAGCAGTTCTTC.

This chain links TRBV28 with TRBJ2-5; no firm D call. Germline loops: CDR1 MDHEN, CDR2 SYDVKM. The CDR3 has 13 amino acids. V gave up 8 bases and J gave up 1 base, with 11 bases separating them. CDR3: CASSPVGQETQYF. Here the CDR3 DNA reads TGTGCCAGCTCTCCGGTAGGCCAAGAGACCCAGTACTTC.

This rearrangement joins TRBV2 to TRBJ2-5; D is perhaps TRBD2 (6 bases). Germline lookup yields CDR1 SNHLY and CDR2 FYNNEI. V shed 8 bases and J shed 2 bases, with 9 bases lying between them. The CDR3 is made up of 12 amino acids. The CDR3 loop is CASGGNQETQYF. The CDR3 coding sequence is TGTGCCAGCGGGGGGAATCAAGAGACCCAGTACTTC.

This sequence joins TRBV5-5 and TRBJ2-7; 13 nucleotides align to TRBD2. The V gene's germline CDR1 is SGHKS and CDR2 YYEKEE (reference sequence). Germline trimming cut 1 base from V and 0 bases from J; bases unmatched to any gene: 7. The length of the CDR3 is 18 residues. Written as DNA, the CDR3 is TGTGCCAGCAGCTTGCACCCCGGGACTAGCGGGAACTCCTACGAGCAGTACTTC. It specifies CASSLHPGTSGNSYEQYF. Filled out from reference TRBV5-5 and TRBJ2-7, the complete variable domain reads DAGVTQSPTHLIKTRGQQVTLRCSPISGHKSVSWYQQVLGQGPQFIFQYYEKEERGRGNFPDRFSARQFPNYSSELNVNALLLGDSALYLCASSLHPGTSGNSYEQYFGPGTRLTVT.

The table lists this clone with a count of one. In the same sample, other DNA sequences code for this CDR3. This rearrangement joins TRBV19 to TRBJ2-7, with TRBD2 identical over 8 bases. Trimming removed 7 bases from V and 0 bases from J; junction bases left unmatched: 5. The CDR3 sequence is 14 residues long. The germline V gene has CDR1 LNHDA and CDR2 SQIVND (reference sequence). This CDR3 is CASTTSGSSYEQYF. The CDR3 DNA follows: TGTGCCAGTACGACCAGCGGGAGCTCCTACGAGCAGTACTTC.

The chain has TRBV11-2 and TRBJ2-7; tentative D call: TRBD1 (6 bases). Trimming removed 4 bases at V and 0 bases at J, with 19 bases between. The CDR3 spans 17 residues. Germline CDR1 is SGHAT and CDR2 is FQNNGV. As DNA, the CDR3 is TGTGCCAGCAGCTCCGAACCCAACAGGGTCCCCTCCTACGAGCAGTACTTC. This codes for CASSSEPNRVPSYEQYF.

The V call is TRBV28, the J call TRBJ1-5; TRBD1 might be the D (5 bases). The CDR3 loop spans 16 amino acids. Trimming left V 7 bases short and J 6 bases short, with 22 bases between. Germline V gene lookup returns CDR1 MDHEN and CDR2 SYDVKM. CDR3: CASTTVTGGGSQPQHF. The CDR3 bases are TGTGCCAGCACCACTGTTACTGGGGGAGGGAGTCAGCCCCAGCATTTT.

The chain uses TRBV5-5 and TRBJ2-7, with no clear D. V gave up 5 bases and J gave up 6 bases, with 12 bases separating them. Germline CDR1 and CDR2: SGHKS and YYEKEE (reference sequence). The CDR3 runs 12 residues. CDR3 nucleotide sequence: TGTGCCAGCAGGGACGACGGAGTCGAGCAGTACTTC. Residues: CASRDDGVEQYF.

J is TRBJ1-5 and V is TRBV28; no clear D gene. V was pared by 2 bases and J by 0 bases, with 8 bases between. The CDR3 consists of 15 residues. Germline V gene lookup returns CDR1 MDHEN and CDR2 SYDVKM. The CDR3 loop is CASSLTPYSNQPQHF. DNA of the CDR3: TGTGCCAGCAGTTTAACCCCTTATAGCAATCAGCCCCAGCATTTT.

A word on this clone: A junction end diverges from the germline sequence, so it may reflect a read error. The chain joins TRBV7-7 to TRBJ2-1, with no clear D. The CDR3 extends over 15 amino acids. Germline V gene sequence: CDR1 SSHAT, CDR2 FNYEAQ (reference sequence). As DNA, the CDR3 is TGTGCTAGCAGCTTATCCCTCCACTCCTACAATGAGCAGTTCTTC. Its protein is CASSLSLHSYNEQFF.

V gene TRBV6-1 combines with J gene TRBJ2-7; D gene uncertain. Per germline, CDR1 MNHNS and CDR2 SASEGT. V was pared by 4 bases and J by 5 bases, with 15 bases between. This CDR3 spans 14 amino acids. CDR3 bases: TGTGCCAGCAGTGTGGGCCTCCCTATCAACGAGCAGTACTTC. Its translation: CASSVGLPINEQYF.

The chain couples TRBV7-9 to TRBJ2-7, with D hard to call. The CDR3 is made up of 16 amino acids. V lost 0 bases, J lost 2 bases, and 14 bases lay in between. Per the germline V gene, CDR1 is SEHNR and CDR2 is FQNEAQ (reference sequence). The CDR3 DNA is TGTGCCAGCAGCTTAGCGACCAGTGCCATCACCTACGAGCAGTACTTC. It translates to CASSLATSAITYEQYF.

The chain carries TRBV7-9 and TRBJ1-3; D call uncertain. Germline V CDR1 and CDR2: SEHNR, FQNEAQ (reference sequence). The CDR3 has 15 residues. Trimming left V 3 bases short and J 2 bases short, with 11 bases between. CDR3: CASSLVVPPGNTIYF. DNA for the CDR3: TGTGCCAGCAGCTTGGTAGTTCCTCCTGGAAACACCATATATTTT.

The chain recombines TRBV19 with TRBJ1-5; 11 bases line up with TRBD1. CDR3 length: 15 residues. The ends lost 6 bases at V and 2 bases at J; junction bases unmatched: 3. In germline, CDR1 is LNHDA, CDR2 SQIVND (reference sequence). The DNA of the CDR3 is TGTGCCAGTAGGGACAGGGGGCTCGGCAATCAGCCCCAGCATTTT. Encoded protein: CASRDRGLGNQPQHF.

The chain links TRBV7-2 to TRBJ1-3; D perhaps matches TRBD1 (6 bases). From germline, CDR1 is SGHTA and CDR2 FQGNSA. Trimming shortened V by 5 bases and J by 0 bases, and 11 bases separated the two germline ends. The CDR3 covers 15 residues. CDR3 sequence: CASSEGQHSGNTIYF. The CDR3 coding sequence is TGTGCCAGCAGCGAAGGACAGCACTCTGGAAACACCATATATTTT.

This chain joins TRBV28 and TRBJ2-7, with D tentatively TRBD1 or TRBD2 (5 bases each). Germline V gives CDR1 MDHEN, CDR2 SYDVKM. The CDR3 extends over 15 amino acids. Trimming removed 5 bases from V and 3 bases from J, with 17 bases in between. The CDR3 loop reads CASSRAPGRGYEQYF. In nucleotides, the CDR3 is TGTGCCAGCAGTCGAGCTCCGGGACGGGGCTACGAGCAGTACTTC. The variable domain in full, completed from reference TRBV28 and TRBJ2-7, reads DVKVTQSSRYLVKRTGEKVFLECVQDMDHENMFWYRQDPGLGLRLIYFSYDVKMKEKGDIPEGYSVSREKKERFSLILESASTNQTSMYLCASSRAPGRGYEQYFGPGTRLTVT.